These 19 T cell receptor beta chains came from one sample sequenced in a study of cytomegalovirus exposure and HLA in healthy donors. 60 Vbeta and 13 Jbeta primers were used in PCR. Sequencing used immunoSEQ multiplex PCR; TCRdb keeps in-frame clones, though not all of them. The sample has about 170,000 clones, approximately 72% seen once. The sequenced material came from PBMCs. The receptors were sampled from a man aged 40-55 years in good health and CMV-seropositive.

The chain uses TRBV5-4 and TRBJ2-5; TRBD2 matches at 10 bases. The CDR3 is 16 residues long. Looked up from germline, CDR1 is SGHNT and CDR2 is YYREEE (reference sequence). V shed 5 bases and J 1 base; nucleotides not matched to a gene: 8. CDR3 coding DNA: TGTGCCAGCAGACCGTATCTAGCGGGGGCCCAAGAGACCCAGTACTTC. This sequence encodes CASRPYLAGAQETQYF.

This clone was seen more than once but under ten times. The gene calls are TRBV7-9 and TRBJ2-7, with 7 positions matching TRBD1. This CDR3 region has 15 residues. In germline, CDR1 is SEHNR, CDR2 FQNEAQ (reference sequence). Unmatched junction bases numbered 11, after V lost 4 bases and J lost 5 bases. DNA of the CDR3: TGTGCCAGCAGCTCCCCCCGCGACAGGGCTAACGAGCAGTACTTC. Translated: CASSSPRDRANEQYF. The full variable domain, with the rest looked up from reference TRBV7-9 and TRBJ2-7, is DTGVSQNPRHKITKRGQNVTFRCDPISEHNRLYWYRQTLGQGPEFLTYFQNEAQLEKSRLLSDRFSAERPKGSFSTLEIQRTEQGDSAMYLCASSSPRDRANEQYFGPGTRLTVT.

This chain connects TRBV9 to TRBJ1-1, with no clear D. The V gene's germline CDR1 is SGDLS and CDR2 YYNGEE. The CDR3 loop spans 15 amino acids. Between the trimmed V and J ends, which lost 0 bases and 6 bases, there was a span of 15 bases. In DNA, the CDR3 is TGTGCCAGCAGCGTAGATCGTGGGCAGTCGGCTGAAGCTTTCTTT. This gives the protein CASSVDRGQSAEAFF.

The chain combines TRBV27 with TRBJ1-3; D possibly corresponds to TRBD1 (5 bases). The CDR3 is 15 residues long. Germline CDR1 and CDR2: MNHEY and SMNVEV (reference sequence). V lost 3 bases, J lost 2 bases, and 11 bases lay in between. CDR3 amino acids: CASSFVGGTGNTIYF. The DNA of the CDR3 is TGTGCCAGCAGTTTTGTGGGGGGAACTGGAAACACCATATATTTT.

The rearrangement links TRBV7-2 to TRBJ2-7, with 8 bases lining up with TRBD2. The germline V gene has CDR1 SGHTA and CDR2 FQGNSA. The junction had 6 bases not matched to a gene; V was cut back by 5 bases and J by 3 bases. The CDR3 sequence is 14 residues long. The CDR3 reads CASSPGGTIYEQYF. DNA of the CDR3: TGTGCCAGCAGCCCGGGGGGGACAATCTACGAGCAGTACTTC.

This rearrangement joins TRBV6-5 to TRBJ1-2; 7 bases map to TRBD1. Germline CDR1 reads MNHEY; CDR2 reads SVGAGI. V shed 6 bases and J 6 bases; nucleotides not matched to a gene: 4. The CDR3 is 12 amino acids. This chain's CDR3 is CASSNRGDGYTF. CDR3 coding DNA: TGTGCCAGCAGCAACAGGGGTGATGGCTACACCTTC.

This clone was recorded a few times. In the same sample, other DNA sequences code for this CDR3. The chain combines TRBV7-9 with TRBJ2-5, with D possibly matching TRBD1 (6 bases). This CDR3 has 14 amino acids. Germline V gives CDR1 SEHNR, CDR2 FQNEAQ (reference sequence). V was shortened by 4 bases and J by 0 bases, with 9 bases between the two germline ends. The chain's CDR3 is CASSSGQYQETQYF. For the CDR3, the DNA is TGTGCCAGCAGCTCCGGACAGTACCAAGAGACCCAGTACTTC.

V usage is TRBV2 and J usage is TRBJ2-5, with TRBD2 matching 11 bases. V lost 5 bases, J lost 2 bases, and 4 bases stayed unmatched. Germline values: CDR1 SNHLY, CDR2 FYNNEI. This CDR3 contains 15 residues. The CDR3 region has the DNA TGTGCCAGCAGTCTCCGACTAGCGGGGCAAGAGACCCAGTACTTC. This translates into CASSLRLAGQETQYF.

The DNA for the CDR3 is TGTGCCAGCAGTGCCGGGGGGGACTATGGCTACACCTTC. Translating it yields CASSAGGDYGYTF. The chain has TRBV27 and TRBJ1-2, with D perhaps matching TRBD1 (5 bases). V shed 5 bases and J shed 3 bases, with 10 bases lying between them. The CDR3 has 13 residues. The germline gives CDR1 MNHEY, CDR2 SMNVEV (reference sequence).

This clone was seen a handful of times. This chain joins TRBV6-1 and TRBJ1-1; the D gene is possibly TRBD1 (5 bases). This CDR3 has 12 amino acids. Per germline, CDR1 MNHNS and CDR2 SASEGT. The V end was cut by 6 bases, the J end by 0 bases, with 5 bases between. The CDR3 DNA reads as TGTGCCAGCAGGACAGTGAACACTGAAGCTTTCTTT. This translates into CASRTVNTEAFF.

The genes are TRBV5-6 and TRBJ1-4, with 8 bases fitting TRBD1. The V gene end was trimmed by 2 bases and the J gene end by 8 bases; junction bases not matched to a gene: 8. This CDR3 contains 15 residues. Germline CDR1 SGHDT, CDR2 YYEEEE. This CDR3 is CASSFGGTGREKLFF. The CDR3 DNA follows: TGTGCCAGCAGCTTTGGGGGGACAGGTCGCGAAAAACTGTTTTTT.

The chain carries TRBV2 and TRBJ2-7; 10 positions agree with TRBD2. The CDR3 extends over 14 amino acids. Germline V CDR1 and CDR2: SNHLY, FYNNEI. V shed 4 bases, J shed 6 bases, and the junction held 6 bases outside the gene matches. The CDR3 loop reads CASSVTSGGAEQYF. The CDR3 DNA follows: TGTGCCAGCAGTGTGACAAGCGGGGGGGCCGAGCAGTACTTC.

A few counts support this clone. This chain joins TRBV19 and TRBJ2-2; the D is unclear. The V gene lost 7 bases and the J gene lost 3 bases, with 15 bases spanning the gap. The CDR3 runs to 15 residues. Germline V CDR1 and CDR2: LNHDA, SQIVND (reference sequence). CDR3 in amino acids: CASTAKDIYTGELFF. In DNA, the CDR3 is TGTGCCAGTACCGCCAAAGACATTTACACCGGGGAGCTGTTTTTT.

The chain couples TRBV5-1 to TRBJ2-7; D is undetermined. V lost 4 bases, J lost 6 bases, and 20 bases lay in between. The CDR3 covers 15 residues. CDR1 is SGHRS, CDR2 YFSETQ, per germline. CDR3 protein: CASSPERSRPGEQYF. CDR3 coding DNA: TGCGCCAGCAGCCCCGAACGCAGCCGACCGGGCGAGCAGTACTTC.

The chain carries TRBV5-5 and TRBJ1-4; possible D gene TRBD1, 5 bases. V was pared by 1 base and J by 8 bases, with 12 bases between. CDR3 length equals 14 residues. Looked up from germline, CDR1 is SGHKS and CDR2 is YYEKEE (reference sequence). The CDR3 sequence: CASSLSGGSEKLFF. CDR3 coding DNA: TGTGCCAGCAGCTTGTCGGGGGGGAGCGAAAAACTGTTTTTT.

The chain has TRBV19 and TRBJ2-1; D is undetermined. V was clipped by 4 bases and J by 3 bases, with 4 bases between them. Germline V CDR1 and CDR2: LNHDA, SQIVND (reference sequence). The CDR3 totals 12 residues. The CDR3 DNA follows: TGTGCCAGTAGTACCCGCTACAATGAGCAGTTCTTC. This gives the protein CASSTRYNEQFF.

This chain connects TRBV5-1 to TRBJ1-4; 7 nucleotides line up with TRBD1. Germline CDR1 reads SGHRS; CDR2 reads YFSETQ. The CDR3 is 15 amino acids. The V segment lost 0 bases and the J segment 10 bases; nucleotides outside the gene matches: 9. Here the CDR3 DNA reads TGCGCCAGCAGCTTGGAGTGGACAGGTAGCGCAAAACTGTTTTTT. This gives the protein CASSLEWTGSAKLFF. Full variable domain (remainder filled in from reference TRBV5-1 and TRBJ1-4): KAGVTQTPRYLIKTRGQQVTLSCSPISGHRSVSWYQQTPGQGLQFLFEYFSETQRNKGNFPGRFSGRQFSNSRSEMNVSTLELGDSALYLCASSLEWTGSAKLFFGSGTQLSVL.

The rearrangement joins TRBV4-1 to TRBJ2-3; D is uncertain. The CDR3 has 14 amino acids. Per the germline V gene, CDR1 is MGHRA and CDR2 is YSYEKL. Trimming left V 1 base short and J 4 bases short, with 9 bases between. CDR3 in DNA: TGCGCCAGCAGCCAAGCGTCGGTTCCAGATACGCAGTATTTT. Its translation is CASSQASVPDTQYF.

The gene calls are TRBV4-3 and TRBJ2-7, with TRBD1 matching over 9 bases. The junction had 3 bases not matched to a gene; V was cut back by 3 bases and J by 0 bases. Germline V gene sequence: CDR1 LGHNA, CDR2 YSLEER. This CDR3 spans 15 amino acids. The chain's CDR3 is CASSQDRGSSYEQYF. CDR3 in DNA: TGCGCCAGCAGCCAGGACAGGGGAAGCTCCTACGAGCAGTACTTC.